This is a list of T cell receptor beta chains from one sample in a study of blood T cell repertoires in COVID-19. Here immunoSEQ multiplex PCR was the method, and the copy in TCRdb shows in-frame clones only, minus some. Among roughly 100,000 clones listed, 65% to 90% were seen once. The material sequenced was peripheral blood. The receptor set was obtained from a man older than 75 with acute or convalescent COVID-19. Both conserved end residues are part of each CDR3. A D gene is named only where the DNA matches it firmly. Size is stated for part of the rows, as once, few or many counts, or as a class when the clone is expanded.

CDR3 DNA: TGTGCCAGCAGCTTATATCTTTACGAGCAGTACTTC
CDR3 protein: CASSLYLYEQYF
V gene: TRBV7-2
clone size: few
J gene: TRBJ2-7
D gene: -

CDR3 DNA: TGTGCCAGCAGCTATGGGACAGGAGGTCAGCCCCAGCATTTT
CDR3 protein: CASSYGTGGQPQHF
V gene: TRBV7-2
clone size: -
J gene: TRBJ1-5
D gene: TRBD1

CDR3 DNA: TGCGCCAGCAGTGATACAGGGGGGAGCTGGGAGACCCAGTACTTC
CDR3 protein: CASSDTGGSWETQYF
V gene: TRBV10-1
clone size: once
J gene: TRBJ2-5
D gene: TRBD1

CDR3 DNA: TGTGCCAGCTCGCCAAGCATTCGGAACACTGAAGCTTTCTTT
CDR3 protein: CASSPSIRNTEAFF
V gene: TRBV18
clone size: -
J gene: TRBJ1-1
D gene: -

CDR3 DNA: TGTGCCAGCAGGTCAGCTAACTATGGCTACACCTTC
CDR3 protein: CASRSANYGYTF
V gene: TRBV28
clone size: -
J gene: TRBJ1-2
D gene: -

CDR3 DNA: TGTGCCAGCAGCTTAGGACTAGGACATATTAACACTGAAGCTTTCTTT
CDR3 protein: CASSLGLGHINTEAFF
V gene: TRBV7-9
clone size: -
J gene: TRBJ1-1
D gene: -

CDR3 DNA: TGTGCCAGCAGCCGAGCGGGTTCCTCATACAATGAGCAGTTCTTC
CDR3 protein: CASSRAGSSYNEQFF
V gene: TRBV6-5
clone size: -
J gene: TRBJ2-1
D gene: -

CDR3 DNA: TGCGCCAGCAGCTTGGAGGGCAGGGGATCTCACTTC
CDR3 protein: CASSLEGRGSHF
V gene: TRBV5-1
clone size: -
J gene: TRBJ1-2
D gene: -

CDR3 DNA: TGTGCCAGCAGCCCAACTAGCCTGAGCTCCTACGAGCAGTACTTC
CDR3 protein: CASSPTSLSSYEQYF
V gene: TRBV11-2
clone size: -
J gene: TRBJ2-7
D gene: -

CDR3 DNA: TGCGCCAGCAGGTCTTTTAGCGGGGGGGTTGGGGAGCAGTTCTTC
CDR3 protein: CASRSFSGGVGEQFF
V gene: TRBV4-1
clone size: -
J gene: TRBJ2-1
D gene: TRBD2

CDR3 DNA: TGTGCCATCAGTGAGCGGGGAACCACTGAAGCTTTCTTT
CDR3 protein: CAISERGTTEAFF
V gene: TRBV10-3
clone size: -
J gene: TRBJ1-1
D gene: -

CDR3 DNA: TGTGCCAGCAGCCAAGTATGGGCGGGAGGCTACACCTTC
CDR3 protein: CASSQVWAGGYTF
V gene: TRBV3-1/TRBV3-2
clone size: -
J gene: TRBJ1-2
D gene: -

CDR3 DNA: TGCGCCAGCACCCGGACAGGGAAGGAGAATGAGCAGTTCTTC
CDR3 protein: CASTRTGKENEQFF
V gene: TRBV23-1
clone size: -
J gene: TRBJ2-1
D gene: TRBD1

CDR3 DNA: TGTGCCAGCAACCCTTTGGGGCGTAATGAAAAACTGTTTTTT
CDR3 protein: CASNPLGRNEKLFF
V gene: TRBV2
clone size: -
J gene: TRBJ1-4
D gene: -

CDR3 DNA: TGCAGCGTTGGATGGGGCAGGGGGCCTCCAGATACGCAGTATTTT
CDR3 protein: CSVGWGRGPPDTQYF
V gene: TRBV29-1
clone size: -
J gene: TRBJ2-3
D gene: TRBD1